The 21 T cell receptor beta chains in this list originate from one sample, sequenced in a study of T cell changes during pregnancy in multiple sclerosis. TCRdb keeps only in-frame clones here, not all; method: immunoSEQ multiplex PCR. The sample holds around 80,000 clones; about 90% are singletons and the top ten take over 1.3%. Sample: peripheral blood, taken before pregnancy. Receptors originate from a female donor with multiple sclerosis, enrolled in a pregnancy study.

V usage is TRBV10-2 and J usage is TRBJ1-4; D remains unclear. V lost 6 bases and J 4 bases, leaving 15 bases between the germline ends. The CDR3 sequence is 15 residues long. Germline V gene lookup returns CDR1 WSHSY and CDR2 SAAADI. CDR3 in DNA: TGCGCCAGCAGGGACTTAGACACCGATAATGAAAAACTGTTTTTT. Residues: CASRDLDTDNEKLFF.

The chain uses TRBV2 and TRBJ2-3; the match to TRBD2 covers 11 bases. V lost 5 bases to trimming and J lost 6 bases; unmatched junction nucleotides: 10. CDR1 is SNHLY, CDR2 FYNNEI, per germline. This CDR3 spans 16 amino acids. Here the CDR3 DNA reads TGTGCCAGCAGTTCCCTACTAGCGGGGGCCCGGGATACGCAGTATTTT. Amino acid sequence: CASSSLLAGARDTQYF.

This sequence joins TRBV5-6 and TRBJ2-5; 10 nucleotides agree with TRBD2. This CDR3 is built from 15 residues. From germline, CDR1 is SGHDT and CDR2 YYEEEE. V gave up 3 bases and J gave up 3 bases; unmatched junction bases: 5. This CDR3 reads CASSYQRGGEETQYF. The CDR3 nucleotides read TGTGCCAGCAGCTACCAGCGGGGGGGAGAAGAGACCCAGTACTTC.

V is TRBV18 and J is TRBJ2-1, with 8 bases matching TRBD1. The CDR3 length is 17 residues. With 2 bases clipped from V and 0 bases from J, the junction kept 6 bases outside the gene matches. The germline CDR1 and CDR2 sequences are KGHSH and LQKENI. For the CDR3, the DNA is TGTGCCAGCTCACCAGGGGTGACAGGGGTCTCCTACAATGAGCAGTTCTTC. This encodes CASSPGVTGVSYNEQFF.

The rearrangement uses TRBV18 and TRBJ1-3; the D gene is possibly TRBD1 (6 bases). Trimming left V 3 bases short and J 0 bases short, with 18 bases between. Germline V gene lookup returns CDR1 KGHSH and CDR2 LQKENI. The CDR3 consists of 18 residues. The CDR3 region has the DNA TGTGCCAGCTCACCGCTAGGGGGAATACTCCTCTCTGGAAACACCATATATTTT. Its translation: CASSPLGGILLSGNTIYF.

The chain recombines TRBV10-3 with TRBJ1-2; D remains ambiguous. Trimming removed 4 bases from V and 8 bases from J, with 8 bases in between. This CDR3 contains 11 residues. Germline V gene data show CDR1 as ENHRY and CDR2 as SYGVKD. The CDR3 coding sequence is TGTGCCATCAGTGGCCAGAGGGGCTACACCTTC. Amino acid sequence: CAISGQRGYTF.

V gene TRBV4-2 combines with J gene TRBJ2-5; 8 positions match TRBD2. Germline assignment: CDR1 LGHNA and CDR2 YNFKEQ. This CDR3 has 15 residues. J lost 5 bases, V lost 0 bases, and 5 bases had no gene match. The CDR3 coding sequence is TGTGCCAGCAGCCAAGATTGGCGGGGGGCTGAGACCCAGTACTTC. Its translation is CASSQDWRGAETQYF.

This clone was observed a handful of times. This rearrangement joins TRBV6-1 to TRBJ1-1; the D gene is possibly TRBD1 (6 bases). Per germline, CDR1 MNHNS and CDR2 SASEGT. The V end was cut by 2 bases, the J end by 6 bases, with 10 bases between. This CDR3 is built from 13 residues. The CDR3 protein is CASSELQGAEAFF. The CDR3, as DNA: TGTGCCAGCAGTGAACTACAGGGCGCTGAAGCTTTCTTT.

This chain links TRBV2 with TRBJ1-5; the match to TRBD1 covers 9 bases. Germline V gene sequence: CDR1 SNHLY, CDR2 FYNNEI. Trimming at V came to 6 bases and at J to 0 bases, leaving 9 bases not matched to a gene. The CDR3 has 17 amino acids. The CDR3 DNA follows: TGTGCCAGCAGCTCAATACCGGACAGGGGTAGCAATCAGCCCCAGCATTTT. It encodes CASSSIPDRGSNQPQHF.

This clone was seen only once. This chain uses TRBV25-1 with TRBJ2-4; no reliable D call. The CDR3 contains 13 residues. In germline, CDR1 is MGHDK, CDR2 SYGVNS. With 1 base removed from V and 6 bases from J, the gap between germline ends came to 7 bases. CDR3 loop: CASSESVLNIQYF. As DNA, the CDR3 is TGTGCCAGCAGTGAATCCGTTTTAAACATTCAGTACTTC.

V usage is TRBV10-1 and J usage is TRBJ1-2, with 7 bases fitting TRBD1. Trimming took 5 bases from V and 0 from J; bases not matched to a gene: 12. CDR1 and CDR2 from the germline V gene are WNHNN and SYGVQD (reference sequence). This CDR3 has 17 residues. CDR3 region: CASSPGRATGTNYGYTF. In DNA form, the CDR3 reads TGCGCCAGCAGTCCCGGCCGGGCGACAGGGACTAACTATGGCTACACCTTC.

The chain carries TRBV7-6 and TRBJ2-5; 10 nucleotides agree with TRBD2. The CDR3 runs to 16 residues. From germline, CDR1 is SGHVS and CDR2 FNYEAQ. V gave up 8 bases and J gave up 3 bases; unmatched junction bases: 12. The CDR3 protein is CASGPIAGGVKETQYF. The CDR3 DNA reads TGTGCCAGCGGCCCTATAGCGGGGGGAGTAAAAGAGACCCAGTACTTC.

This clone appeared once. The CDR3, as DNA: TGTGCCAGCAGTTACTTAATCCTCGGGAGGACCGGGGAGCTGTTTTTT. Its protein product is CASSYLILGRTGELFF. This sequence joins TRBV6-5 and TRBJ2-2; the match to TRBD2 covers 7 bases. The trim removed 1 base at V and 5 bases at J, leaving 7 bases unmatched. The CDR3 contains 16 residues. The germline V gene encodes CDR1 MNHEY and CDR2 SVGAGI.

The CDR3 nucleotides are TGTGCCAGCAGCGGGACAGGGACCGAGACCCAGTACTTC. This sequence encodes CASSGTGTETQYF. This chain connects TRBV11-2 to TRBJ2-5, with TRBD1 matching 9 bases. The junction had 3 bases not matched to a gene; V was cut back by 5 bases and J by 5 bases. This CDR3 is built from 13 residues. CDR1 and CDR2 from the germline V gene are SGHAT and FQNNGV.

The V gene is TRBV30, the J gene TRBJ1-1; D unresolved. The V end was cut by 0 bases, the J end by 5 bases, with 7 bases between. Germline-derived CDR1 and CDR2 are GTSNPN and SVGIG (reference sequence). The CDR3 is 12 residues long. The CDR3 here is CAWSVPRTEAFF. In DNA form, the CDR3 reads TGTGCCTGGAGTGTTCCCCGGACTGAAGCTTTCTTT.

V is TRBV25-1 and J is TRBJ1-4; D not certain. Deletions cut 5 bases from V and 4 bases from J, with 11 bases between. The germline V gene has CDR1 MGHDK and CDR2 SYGVNS. The CDR3 extends over 14 amino acids. CDR3: CASSTGGFNEKLFF. The CDR3 DNA follows: TGTGCCAGCAGTACTGGAGGGTTTAATGAAAAACTGTTTTTT.

The chain uses TRBV19 and TRBJ1-6, with D perhaps TRBD1 (5 bases). V was shortened by 4 bases and J by 0 bases, with 13 bases between the two germline ends. The CDR3 is made up of 17 amino acids. Germline assignment: CDR1 LNHDA and CDR2 SQIVND (reference sequence). For the CDR3, the DNA is TGTGCCAGTAGTACGACAGTTTTGAGCTCCTATAATTCACCCCTCCACTTT. It encodes CASSTTVLSSYNSPLHF.

The chain links TRBV5-6 to TRBJ2-3; 7 bases fit TRBD1. V shed 6 bases and J 0 bases; nucleotides not matched to a gene: 7. The CDR3 loop spans 15 amino acids. Germline V gives CDR1 SGHDT, CDR2 YYEEEE. The CDR3 nucleotides are TGTGCCAGCATCGGGACAGTATCTAGCACAGATACGCAGTATTTT. It specifies CASIGTVSSTDTQYF.

The chain carries TRBV28 and TRBJ1-2; 10 bases are a match to TRBD1. Germline CDR1 MDHEN, CDR2 SYDVKM. The V segment lost 5 bases and the J segment 6 bases; nucleotides outside the gene matches: 12. This CDR3 contains 16 residues. CDR3 bases: TGTGCCAGCAGTCGGACAGGGGGAATCGGTGAGAATGGCTACACCTTC. It is translated as CASSRTGGIGENGYTF.

The chain joins TRBV5-1 to TRBJ2-4, with 8 bases lining up with TRBD1. The CDR3 consists of 14 residues. CDR1 is SGHRS, CDR2 YFSETQ, per germline. V lost 3 bases, J lost 8 bases, and 7 bases stayed unmatched. The CDR3 DNA follows: TGCGCCAGCAGCTCCCCCGGACAGGGAGACATTCAGTACTTC. Amino acid sequence: CASSSPGQGDIQYF.

This chain joins TRBV6-1 and TRBJ2-3; perhaps TRBD2 as D (6 bases). CDR1 and CDR2 (germline): MNHNS, SASEGT. This CDR3 is 15 amino acids long. The ends were cut back, 7 bases at V and 0 bases at J, with 14 bases in the middle. CDR3 sequence: CASTRDLASTDTQYF. The CDR3 DNA follows: TGTGCCAGCACCCGGGACTTAGCTAGCACAGATACGCAGTATTTT.